These 28 T cell receptor beta chains were all obtained from the same sample, sequenced in a study of PD-1 blockade in mismatch repair-deficient tumors. This table comes from immunoSEQ multiplex PCR, and its TCRdb copy is limited to in-frame clones, with some not included. The repertoire includes some 120,000 clones, about 90% of them detected once, and roughly 12% sits in the top ten. The input for sequencing was peripheral blood, taken approximately 72 weeks after starting pembrolizumab. The receptors originated from an adult with mismatch repair-deficient cancer.

V usage is TRBV11-2 and J usage is TRBJ2-7; 7 bases are a match to TRBD1. Germline V gene lookup returns CDR1 SGHAT and CDR2 FQNNGV. V was pared by 4 bases and J by 2 bases, with 5 bases of the junction left unmatched. This CDR3 has 14 residues. The CDR3 spells CASSYAGTAYEQYF. The CDR3 DNA follows: TGTGCCAGCAGCTACGCCGGGACAGCCTACGAGCAGTACTTC.

This clone was counted once. V usage is TRBV27 and J usage is TRBJ2-7; 10 nucleotides align to TRBD1. Germline CDR1 reads MNHEY; CDR2 reads SMNVEV (reference sequence). The junction had 15 bases not matched to a gene; V was cut back by 8 bases and J by 8 bases. This CDR3 is 15 amino acids long. CDR3 nucleotides: TGTGCCAGCCGGGCCGGGACAGGGGCCGTTGTTCAGCAGTACTTC. This sequence encodes CASRAGTGAVVQQYF.

The J gene is TRBJ2-7, the V gene TRBV10-3; tentatively, D is TRBD2 (5 bases). There are 14 residues in the CDR3. CDR1 and CDR2 from the germline V gene are ENHRY and SYGVKD. The V end lost 0 bases, the J end lost 2 bases, and 8 bases lay between the germline ends. The CDR3: CAISESPSPYEQYF. CDR3 DNA sequence: TGTGCCATCAGTGAGTCGCCTAGCCCCTACGAGCAGTACTTC.

The chain has TRBV4-1 and TRBJ2-5, with D hard to call. CDR1 is MGHRA, CDR2 YSYEKL, per germline. There are 14 residues in the CDR3. Trimming stripped 1 base from V and 1 base from J, with 7 bases between. In nucleotides, the CDR3 is TGCGCCAGCAGCCAAGTCGGGTCCCAAGAGACCCAGTACTTC. Its translation is CASSQVGSQETQYF.

This sequence joins TRBV27 and TRBJ2-1; 7 bases map to TRBD2. The CDR3 has 15 residues. Germline V CDR1 and CDR2: MNHEY, SMNVEV (reference sequence). V trimming: 3 bases; J trimming: 0 bases; junction bases outside the gene matches: 2. The CDR3 region is CASSFGGSSYNEQFF. CDR3 sequence (DNA): TGTGCCAGCAGTTTCGGGGGGAGCTCCTACAATGAGCAGTTCTTC.

The J gene is TRBJ2-1, the V gene TRBV7-3; 7 bases match TRBD2. CDR3 length: 17 residues. The V gene's germline CDR1 is SGHTA and CDR2 FQGTGA. V lost 5 bases to trimming and J lost 4 bases; unmatched junction nucleotides: 14. CDR3 sequence (DNA): TGTGCCAGCAGCCCATCCGTAGGGCTAGCGGCATACAATGAGCAGTTCTTC. This gives the protein CASSPSVGLAAYNEQFF.

The chain is built from TRBV11-2 and TRBJ2-1; 7 bases fit TRBD2. This CDR3 contains 16 residues. The J segment lost 4 bases and the V segment lost 1 base, leaving 7 bases of the junction unmatched. The germline V gene has CDR1 SGHAT and CDR2 FQNNGV. The CDR3 DNA is TGTGCCAGCAGCTTAGCCGTGGCGGGAGCGTACAATGAGCAGTTCTTC. Translating it yields CASSLAVAGAYNEQFF.

The genes are TRBV29-1 and TRBJ2-1; 14 bases fit TRBD2. The V segment lost 1 base and the J segment 4 bases; nucleotides outside the gene matches: 18. CDR3 length equals 21 residues. Germline V gene sequence: CDR1 SQVTM, CDR2 ANQGSEA. CDR3 in DNA: TGCAGCGTTGAAGTTGAATGGGGACCGGGACTAGCGGGAGTGGGTTACAATGAGCAGTTCTTC. The encoded protein is CSVEVEWGPGLAGVGYNEQFF.

The chain employs TRBV28 and TRBJ2-5; tentative D call: TRBD2 (5 bases). The CDR3 has 14 residues. Germline V gene data show CDR1 as MDHEN and CDR2 as SYDVKM. Trimming removed 3 bases at V and 4 bases at J, with 12 bases between. The CDR3 protein is CASSFEGVVETQYF. CDR3 bases: TGTGCCAGCAGTTTCGAGGGAGTTGTAGAGACCCAGTACTTC.

The chain carries TRBV11-3 and TRBJ1-4; D gene ambiguous. Trimming shortened V by 2 bases and J by 2 bases, and 9 bases separated the two germline ends. The CDR3 contains 15 residues. Germline CDR1 SGHNT, CDR2 YENEEA. CDR3 sequence (DNA): TGTGCCAGCAGCTTACAGTCGCGGACTAATGAAAAACTGTTTTTT. Protein sequence: CASSLQSRTNEKLFF.

The chain employs TRBV13 and TRBJ2-7; perhaps TRBD1 as D (6 bases). Germline loops: CDR1 PRHDT, CDR2 FYEKMQ (reference sequence). The V and J ends lost 0 bases and 4 bases respectively, with 13 bases between them. The CDR3 covers 15 residues. CDR3 nucleotide sequence: TGTGCCAGCAGCTTAGGCCCCACAGGGTTGTACGAGCAGTACTTC. Protein: CASSLGPTGLYEQYF.

The chain employs TRBV4-1 and TRBJ2-7; 12 bases map to TRBD2. V was clipped by 1 base and J by 4 bases; unmatched bases: 5. The V gene's germline CDR1 is MGHRA and CDR2 YSYEKL. The CDR3 has 16 amino acids. The CDR3 loop reads CASSQVASGRAYEQYF. In DNA form, the CDR3 reads TGCGCCAGCAGCCAAGTAGCTAGCGGGAGGGCATACGAGCAGTACTTC.

The chain is built from TRBV25-1 and TRBJ2-3; TRBD1 might be the D (5 bases). The CDR3 totals 16 residues. Germline V gene sequence: CDR1 MGHDK, CDR2 SYGVNS. The germline V and J ends were trimmed by 2 bases and 3 bases, with 15 bases remaining between them. The CDR3: CASSERVTEGTDTQYF. The CDR3 DNA reads as TGTGCCAGCAGTGAACGAGTGACAGAAGGGACAGATACGCAGTATTTT.

The chain uses TRBV11-2 and TRBJ2-7; D gene uncertain. The CDR3 has 16 residues. Germline CDR1 is SGHAT and CDR2 is FQNNGV. V was cut by 3 bases and J by 7 bases, with 22 bases left in between. The CDR3: CASSFGHSYGQGEQYF. CDR3 DNA: TGTGCCAGCAGCTTTGGTCACTCCTACGGTCAAGGGGAGCAGTACTTC.

The rearrangement joins TRBV13 to TRBJ2-1; D remains unclear. Deletions cut 4 bases from V and 6 bases from J, with 13 bases between. The germline gives CDR1 PRHDT, CDR2 FYEKMQ (reference sequence). The CDR3 runs 14 residues. CDR3 sequence reads: CASSSGDPGNEQFF. Here the CDR3 DNA reads TGTGCCAGCAGCTCCGGCGATCCGGGCAATGAGCAGTTCTTC. The complete variable domain, with remaining parts taken from reference TRBV13 and TRBJ2-1, reads AAGVIQSPRHLIKEKRETATLKCYPIPRHDTVYWYQQGPGQDPQFLISFYEKMQSDKGSIPDRFSAQQFSDYHSELNMSSLELGDSALYFCASSSGDPGNEQFFGPGTRLTVL.

The chain carries TRBV5-5 and TRBJ2-5, with D possibly being TRBD1 (8 bases). V gave up 4 bases and J gave up 4 bases, with 20 bases separating them. Germline values: CDR1 SGHKS, CDR2 YYEKEE (reference sequence). There are 16 residues in the CDR3. In DNA form, the CDR3 reads TGTGCCAGCAGCCCCTTCGGAACAGGGGGGGGAGAGACCCAGTACTTC. Translating it yields CASSPFGTGGGETQYF.

The chain recombines TRBV6-1 with TRBJ2-3; 10 nucleotides agree with TRBD1. Germline V gene sequence: CDR1 MNHNS, CDR2 SASEGT. This CDR3 has 16 amino acids. V shed 2 bases, J shed 4 bases, and the junction held 6 bases outside the gene matches. CDR3 region: CASSESPGQGADTQYF. The CDR3 coding sequence is TGTGCCAGCAGTGAAAGCCCAGGACAGGGGGCAGATACGCAGTATTTT.

The chain employs TRBV2 and TRBJ2-3; TRBD1 agrees at 7 bases. CDR1 and CDR2 from the germline V gene are SNHLY and FYNNEI. CDR3 size: 15 residues. Trimming removed 6 bases from V and 2 bases from J; junction bases left unmatched: 8. CDR3 coding DNA: TGTGCCAGCAGATACCGGGACAGTCCCACAGATACGCAGTATTTT. The encoded protein is CASRYRDSPTDTQYF.

Concerning this clone: This specimen includes other DNA sequences encoding the same CDR3. This sequence joins TRBV6-5 and TRBJ2-1; 7 positions agree with TRBD2. Germline V lookup: CDR1 MNHEY, CDR2 SVGAGI. The junction had 0 bases not matched to a gene; V was cut back by 0 bases and J by 7 bases. The CDR3 has 13 residues. CDR3 amino acids: CASSYSAGNEQFF. In DNA, the CDR3 is TGTGCCAGCAGTTACTCAGCGGGAAATGAGCAGTTCTTC.

The chain uses TRBV27 and TRBJ2-7; 11 nucleotides align to TRBD2. Germline assignment: CDR1 MNHEY and CDR2 SMNVEV (reference sequence). The V gene end was trimmed by 5 bases and the J gene end by 0 bases; junction bases not matched to a gene: 3. The CDR3 contains 15 residues. CDR3 sequence (DNA): TGTGCCAGCAGTGGAACTAGCGGGGGCTCCTACGAGCAGTACTTC. Its protein is CASSGTSGGSYEQYF.

The chain employs TRBV5-5 and TRBJ2-1; TRBD2 aligns across 14 bases. The V segment lost 4 bases and the J segment 8 bases; nucleotides outside the gene matches: 5. The CDR3 consists of 15 residues. From germline, CDR1 is SGHKS and CDR2 YYEKEE (reference sequence). For the CDR3, the DNA is TGTGCCAGCAGCCCTGGACTAGCGGGAGGTTATGAGCAGTTCTTC. Its translation: CASSPGLAGGYEQFF.

The CDR3 DNA is TGCAGCGTTGGACCCCGGACAGCTCAAGAGACCCAGTACTTC. This translates into CSVGPRTAQETQYF. This chain uses TRBV29-1 with TRBJ2-5, with a possible D match to TRBD1 (6 bases). The CDR3 runs to 14 residues. Germline assignment: CDR1 SQVTM and CDR2 ANQGSEA. V lost 4 bases to trimming and J lost 2 bases, with 14 bases between them.

The chain recombines TRBV9 with TRBJ2-1, with D maybe TRBD2 (5 bases). CDR1 and CDR2 from the germline V gene are SGDLS and YYNGEE. V was shortened by 2 bases and J by 2 bases, with 11 bases between the two germline ends. The CDR3 totals 15 residues. CDR3 bases: TGTGCCAGCAGCGTCCTAGCCGACACCTACAATGAGCAGTTCTTC. Amino acids: CASSVLADTYNEQFF.

This chain uses TRBV29-1 with TRBJ1-1; no firm D call. The CDR3 totals 11 residues. Germline V gene lookup returns CDR1 SQVTM and CDR2 ANQGSEA. V lost 4 bases and J lost 6, with 9 bases in between. Here the CDR3 DNA reads TGCAGCGTTGTGTCAGACGCTGAAGCTTTCTTT. It is translated as CSVVSDAEAFF.

The chain uses TRBV6-5 and TRBJ2-5; a possible D gene is TRBD1 (6 bases). Looked up from germline, CDR1 is MNHEY and CDR2 is SVGAGI. Trimming pared 0 bases from V and 5 bases from J, leaving 16 bases between. The CDR3 spans 16 residues. The CDR3, as DNA: TGTGCCAGCAGTTACTCGATTACCGACAGGAAGGAGACCCAGTACTTC. Translating it yields CASSYSITDRKETQYF.

The chain recombines TRBV14 with TRBJ2-1; the D gene could be TRBD1 or TRBD2 (5 bases each). Germline values: CDR1 SGHDN, CDR2 FVKESK. This CDR3 region has 15 residues. Trimming stripped 2 bases from V and 11 bases from J, with 19 bases between. CDR3 loop: CASSQTRDLTRKQFF. The CDR3 DNA reads TGTGCCAGCAGCCAAACCCGGGACCTAACTCGAAAGCAGTTCTTC.

The V call is TRBV7-9, the J call TRBJ2-3; TRBD1 or TRBD2 may be the D gene (5 bases each). Germline CDR1 SEHNR, CDR2 FQNEAQ (reference sequence). Trimming removed 7 bases at V and 4 bases at J, with 12 bases between. This CDR3 is 13 amino acids long. The CDR3 DNA reads TGTGCCAGCACCTTGGGGCGGGCAGATACGCAGTATTTT. Amino acids: CASTLGRADTQYF.

This rearrangement joins TRBV7-9 to TRBJ2-1, with TRBD1 matching over 8 bases. The CDR3 has 15 amino acids. CDR1 and CDR2 (germline): SEHNR, FQNEAQ (reference sequence). Trimming took 6 bases from V and 0 from J; bases not matched to a gene: 4. The CDR3 reads CASRSDRGSYNEQFF. The CDR3 nucleotides read TGTGCCAGCAGATCTGACAGGGGCTCCTACAATGAGCAGTTCTTC.